This TCR beta chain was recovered during a study of OX40 agonist ivuxolimab in advanced cancers. Only in-frame clones appear in the TCRdb table, and some are missing; sequencing was by immunoSEQ multiplex PCR. Found here are roughly 69,000 clones, about 89% of them singletons; the top ten hold over 4%. This CDR3 spans 16 amino acids. Trimming took off 3 bases at V and 1 base at J, with 14 bases between the two ends. Germline CDR1 is MGHRA and CDR2 is YSYEKL. J is TRBJ2-3 and V is TRBV4-1, with a possible D match to TRBD2 (6 bases). The clonotype comes from an adult with an advanced solid tumor such as melanoma, head and neck, liver or kidney cancer. The sequenced sample was CD4+ or CD8+ T cells sorted from blood, obtained in a trial of the OX40 agonist ivuxolimab. CDR3 nucleotides: TGCGCCAGCAGCCAGGGAGGCGGCAGGCGCACAGATACGCAGTATTTT. Translation: CASSQGGGRRTDTQYF.